This entry is about one TCR beta chain. The CDR3 is 14 amino acids. Germline V gives CDR1 MGHDK, CDR2 SYGVNS. V lost 5 bases, J lost 0 bases, and 8 bases lay in between. The sample originates from a study of blood T cell repertoires in COVID-19. Background on the study: Sources were T cells, B-cell-depleted T cells, or PBMCs; the material itself was cDNA or gDNA.

Profiling relied on immunoSEQ multiplex PCR, and the TCRdb table lists in-frame clones only, not all of them. The sample includes roughly 65,000 clones, more than 75% of them seen just once. This chain uses TRBV25-1 with TRBJ2-1; weak D call: TRBD1 (5 bases). Sequences were obtained from peripheral blood. The clonotype comes from a man aged 60 to 69 with acute or convalescent COVID-19. The CDR3: CASSRQSSYNEQFF. The CDR3 DNA follows: TGTGCCAGCAGTAGACAGAGCTCCTACAATGAGCAGTTCTTC. Drawing the rest from reference TRBV25-1 and TRBJ2-1, the complete variable domain is EADIYQTPRYLVIGTGKKITLECSQTMGHDKMYWYQQDPGMELHLIHYSYGVNSTEKGDLSSESTVSRIRTEHFPLTLESARPSHTSQYLCASSRQSSYNEQFFGPGTRLTVL.